This TCR beta chain was sequenced in a study of human T cells and chemical hapten exposure. General study results and limits: It should be noted that donors had alopecia, so their immune response may differ from healthy people's. DPC sensitization produced no change in TCRs with frequency above 1 in 1000.

In the original analysis: Per-sample TCR counts ranged from roughly 20,000 to 750,000, median roughly 98,000. TCRdb redid the calling of the RACE reads with MiXCR, one entry per CDR3 protein. TCRdb's processing, not the study's, gives the V and J calls here. The sample contains about 71,000 distinct CDR3 sequences, around 10% of which appear only once. This clonotype was recorded many times. Antigen specificity is unknown. The time point: patch test 3, about 24 weeks after DPC sensitization. The treatment is: therapeutic diphenylcyclopropenone sensitization with weekly scalp DPC. Unfractionated whole blood was the source from which total RNA was extracted. The source of this sequence is a woman aged 45-65 years with alopecia areata. Some clones in this sample may be carry-over from other donors' samples. Sample: whole blood, taken in connection with sensitization to the hapten diphenylcyclopropenone (DPC).

CDR3 amino acids: CSVEGLAGDNEQFF. The CDR3 region has the DNA TGCAGCGTTGAAGGACTAGCGGGAGACAATGAGCAGTTCTTC. The genes are TRBV29-1 and TRBJ2-1; 12 bases are shared with TRBD2. Losses at the gene ends were 1 base for V and 5 bases for J; bases not matched to a gene: 0. This CDR3 is built from 14 residues. CDR1 is SQVTM and CDR2 is ANQGSEA in the germline V gene.